This T cell receptor (beta chain) was documented in a study of cytomegalovirus exposure and HLA in healthy donors (dated by TCRdb to 2016 to 2017). Describing the broader study: An earlier analysis of 587 of the donors reported around 280 Gb of sequence data and 100 million to 120 million unique TCR beta sequences obtained from 180 million or so T cells. Among the approximately 400 genotyped donors, under 90% belonged to the genetic ancestry cluster associated with self-reported Caucasian donors. Roughly 300 gigabases of sequencing data and roughly 90 million unique TCR sequences were included in an early release covering 500 to 750 HLA-typed donors. Genome-wide SNP genotypes for about 60% of the roughly 700 donors were used in a later genetic analysis, which treated that subset as a discovery cohort. Donor age, sex, ethnicity and CMV serostatus were compiled alongside the repertoire data. All discovery cohort repertoires had been generated using a single sequencing platform. Both class I and class II loci were covered by HLA typing, at four-digit resolution. The study aimed to test whether signatures of past pathogen exposure could be identified by cataloging public T cell receptors. In a later analysis, previously published TCR beta repertoires from 550 to 700 donors were re-analyzed and high-resolution HLA genotyping was added so that TCR occurrence patterns could be studied. A separate validation cohort of more than 100 different subjects was used in addition to the roughly 640-subject first cohort. About 5 DR-DQ haplotypes were handled as single units for association and clustering, since linkage in the cohort was strong. Among 398 genotyped donors of the cohort, an average of about 240,000 unique TCR beta nucleotide sequences was sequenced per donor, of which about 18% were non-productive. To decide whether each TCR beta V gene segment behaved as functional or pseudogenic, an earlier analysis of some 570 of the donors relied on high-throughput TCR beta sequencing. The T cell repertoires of several hundred subjects were profiled by immunosequencing and related to cytomegalovirus serostatus. To predict cytomegalovirus infection status, the study combined high-throughput TCR immunosequencing, statistical association of individual TCRs with disease status, and machine learning. Rather than drawing on any new phenotypic data, the later analysis identified candidate immune exposures from TCR beta sequences and the way those sequences occurred across donors. The number of donors typed differed by locus, with about 629-630 for A, B, C, DRB1 and DQB1, 522 for DQA1, 600 to 610 for DPA1, and some 440 for DPB1.

Concerning this clone itself: Its binding antigen is unknown. Qualities for individual bases were not recorded, and no much larger clone is one base off.

The cohort comprised several hundred healthy bone marrow donors. All cohort members were sampled while nominally healthy, although unrecorded immune exposures were likely present. The donor was CMV seropositive and belonged to the group of a few hundred seropositive cohort members. A peripheral blood sample was collected from each donor, and TCR beta sequencing was performed on peripheral blood mononuclear cells. Genomic DNA was extracted from the blood cell samples with the Qiagen DNeasy Blood Extraction Kit. Libraries came from the immunoSEQ multiplex PCR assay. For the multiplex PCR, a mixture combining 60 forward primers for TCR Vbeta segments and 13 reverse primers for TCR Jbeta segments was used. The CDR3 region of rearranged TCR beta genes was amplified from genomic DNA with a multiplex PCR assay. The amplified TCR beta libraries were sequenced on the Illumina HiSeq System as 87-base-pair reads. The study's processing was this. In a later analysis, approximately 74 million unique TCR beta chains were counted across the roughly 670 repertoires, and roughly 11 million of these chains were shared by at least two donors. A nearest-neighbor algorithm error-corrected the raw reads and collapsed the reads into unique sequences, merging closely related sequences to remove PCR and sequencing errors. V, D and J gene segments were assigned by aligning CDR3 sequences to IMGT reference sequences. For a sequence to be retained, at least a six-nucleotide match to both a V gene segment and a J gene segment was required. A rearrangement counted as productive if the CDR3 had no stop codons and remained in frame with V and J, and every other rearrangement counted as non-productive. CDR3 was defined by IMGT convention, running from the second conserved V-encoded cysteine to the conserved J-encoded phenylalanine. Sequences without an unambiguous match to a single V gene segment were excluded from the earlier analysis of almost 600 of the donors. In an earlier analysis of some 590 of the donors, a V segment was called functional when productive rearrangements were above 56.7%, and segregating when the standard deviation between donors exceeded 5%. To diagnose cytomegalovirus status from the catalog of TCR beta chain sequences, a statistical classification framework was built. In a later analysis, V and J genes were assigned by comparing TCR nucleotide sequences against IMGT/GENE-DB human TR gene sequences. Using the TCRdist pipeline, a later analysis assigned CDR3 sequences along with most-parsimonious VDJ recombination scenarios. In a later analysis, each TCR beta chain was defined by its CDR3 amino acid sequence together with its V-gene family, and reads lacking a unique V-gene family were excluded. To address suspected cross-contamination and a sequencing artifact, a later analysis removed several hundred highly shared, low-generation-probability nucleotide sequences. A later analysis calculated a clonal expansion index for each public chain from normalized within-repertoire ranks of inferred template counts. Generation probabilities in a later analysis came from a VDJ recombination model fitted to out-of-frame rearrangements, and those results were checked against IGoR. A later analysis scored TCR-TCR, TCR-HLA and TCR-CMV co-occurrence with hypergeometric tests, applying a repertoire-size bias correction to TCR pairs. In a later analysis, false discovery rates were estimated by permuting HLA or CMV assignments 20 times. A later analysis grouped co-occurring TCRs with DBSCAN, adding TCRdist sequence similarity when clustering within HLA-allele-positive subsets. Repertoires with fewer than 30,000 or more than 120,000 public chains were left out of co-occurrence clustering, as were about 5 repertoires with anomalous nucleotide sharing. What TCRdb holds here is the immuneACCESS table cut down to in-frame rearrangements. Part of the clones is not present; checked against another copy, under half of the missing clones reflect an unresolved V gene, and the others are unexplained. V, J and clone size reflect that table, while D and trimming were determined from the DNA. Here the sample has about 160,000 clones; 60% to 85% occur a single time. Jointly, the top ten make up 3.7% of the sample.

General conclusions and limits of the study: The classifier was reported to diagnose cytomegalovirus status with high specificity and sensitivity in both the original cohort and the validation cohort. Specific HLA alleles were associated with over 15,000 TCR beta sequences at a false discovery rate of 0.05 in a later analysis. When HLA alleles, especially DR and DQ, strongly co-occurred, TCR associations were difficult to assign to individual alleles. In vitro tests confirmed that a few of the cytomegalovirus-associated TCR beta chains recognize cytomegalovirus antigens. Seventeen rarely observed V segments, including chromosome 9 orphons, were excluded from the earlier analysis of about 500 of the donors because counts were too low. In the study, some 160 TCR beta chains were listed as associated with cytomegalovirus. A further reported finding was that TCR beta sequences accurately predicted the HLA-A and HLA-B alleles for most subjects in the first cohort. Immune exposure information for the cohort was limited to CMV serostatus. This cohort had only TCR beta chains sequenced, and the lack of alpha or paired-chain data limited which features could be detected. Most CMV-associated TCR beta chains appeared to be HLA-restricted in a later analysis, and the HLA associations seemed to be driven largely by CMV exposure. Because HLA typing was unavailable for some donors at each locus, only the typed subset was used in association tests. In a later analysis, HLA-associated TCR beta chains were found to be more clonally expanded and to have lower generation probabilities than equally common non-associated chains. Correlated functional status among segregating V segments might be attributable to linkage disequilibrium, but an unknown experimental factor could not be ruled out. In a later genetic analysis, fewer N-insertions in productive TCRs were reported among donors in an Asian-associated ancestry cluster than the roughly 700-donor mean. In a later analysis, TCR association rates were found to vary across HLA loci, with the most associated TCRs seen for DRB1 alleles and the fewest for HLA-C alleles. An association between a missense DCLRE1C variant and V-gene and J-gene trimming of TCR beta chains was found in a later genetic analysis and replicated in an independent cohort. Broadly in line with IMGT annotations, most TCR beta V segments showed up in productive rearrangements about 87% or about 30% of the time in an earlier analysis of 587 of the donors. Most TCR sequences were observed very rarely across donors, whereas some public TCRs were present in many individuals. Sequencing depth was assumed to be roughly uniform across donors in the presence/absence analyses, though that assumption may not hold. The authors suggested that the approach could potentially be generalized to other disease states and immunological phenotypes. A cluster of highly shared sequence variants was judged likely to be a technical artifact of the sequencing pipeline. Several of the top co-occurrence clusters appeared to be linked to parvovirus B19, influenza, CMV and Epstein-Barr virus, according to a later analysis.

The sequencing sample was made of PBMCs. This clonotype was sampled from a man aged 30-40 years in good health and CMV-seropositive.

The sequence in DNA is TGCGCCAGCAGCCAGAGGGGGACAGATACGCAGTATTTT. Its coded protein is CASSQRGTDTQYF. The sequence links TRBV4-1 to TRBJ2-3; a weak D assignment points to TRBD1 (6 bases agree). Including the terminal cysteine and phenylalanine, the CDR3 comprises 13 residues. Only CDR3 DNA is held: 39 bases, read in frame from base 1. From the germline V gene, CDR1 is MGHRA and CDR2 is YSYEKL. The V end loses 3 bases and the J end loses 3 bases, and a stretch of 7 bases separates them.